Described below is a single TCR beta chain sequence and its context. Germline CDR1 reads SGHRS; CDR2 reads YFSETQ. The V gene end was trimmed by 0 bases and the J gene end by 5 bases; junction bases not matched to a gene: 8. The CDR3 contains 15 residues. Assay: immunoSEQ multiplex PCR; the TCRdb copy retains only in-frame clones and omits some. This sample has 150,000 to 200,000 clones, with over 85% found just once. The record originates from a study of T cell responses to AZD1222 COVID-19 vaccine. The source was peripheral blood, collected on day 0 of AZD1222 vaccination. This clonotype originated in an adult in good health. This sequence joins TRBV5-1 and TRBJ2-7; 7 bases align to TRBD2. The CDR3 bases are TGCGCCAGCAGCTTGGGGATTGCGGGAGTCGACGAGCAGTACTTC. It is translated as CASSLGIAGVDEQYF.